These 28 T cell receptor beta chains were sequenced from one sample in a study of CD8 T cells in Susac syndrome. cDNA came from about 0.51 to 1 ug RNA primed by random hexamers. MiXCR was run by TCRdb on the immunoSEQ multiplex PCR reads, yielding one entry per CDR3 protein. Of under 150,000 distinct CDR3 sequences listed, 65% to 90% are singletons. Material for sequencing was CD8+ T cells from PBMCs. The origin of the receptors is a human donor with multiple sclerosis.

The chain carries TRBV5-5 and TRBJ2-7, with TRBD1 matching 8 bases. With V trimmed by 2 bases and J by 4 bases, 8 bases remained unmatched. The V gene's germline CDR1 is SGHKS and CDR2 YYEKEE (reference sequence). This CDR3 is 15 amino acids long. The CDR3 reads CASSFPGQGNYEQYF. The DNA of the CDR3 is TGTGCCAGCAGCTTTCCAGGACAGGGTAATTACGAGCAGTACTTC. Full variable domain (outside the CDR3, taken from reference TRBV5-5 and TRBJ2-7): DAGVTQSPTHLIKTRGQQVTLRCSPISGHKSVSWYQQVLGQGPQFIFQYYEKEERGRGNFPDRFSARQFPNYSSELNVNALLLGDSALYLCASSFPGQGNYEQYFGPGTRLTVT.

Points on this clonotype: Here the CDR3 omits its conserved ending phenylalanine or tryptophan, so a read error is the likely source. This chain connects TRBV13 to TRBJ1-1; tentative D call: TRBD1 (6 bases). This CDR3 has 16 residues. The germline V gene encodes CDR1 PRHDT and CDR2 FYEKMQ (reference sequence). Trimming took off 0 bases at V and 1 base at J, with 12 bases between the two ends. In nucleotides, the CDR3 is TGTGCCAGCAGCTTAGGCCTCGGGGGGCGGAACACTGAAGCTTTCTCT. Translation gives CASSLGLGGRNTEAFS.

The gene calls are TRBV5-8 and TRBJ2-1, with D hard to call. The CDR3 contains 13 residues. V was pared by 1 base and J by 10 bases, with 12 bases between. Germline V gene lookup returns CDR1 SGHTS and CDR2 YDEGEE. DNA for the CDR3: TGTGCCAGCAGCTTGAAAGCCCACGGCGAGCAGTTCTTC. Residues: CASSLKAHGEQFF.

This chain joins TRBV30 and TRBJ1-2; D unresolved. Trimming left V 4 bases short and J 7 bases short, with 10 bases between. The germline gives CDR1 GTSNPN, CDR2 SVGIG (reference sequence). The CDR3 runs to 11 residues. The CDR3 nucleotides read TGTGCCTGGACAACCGGGTTTGGCTACACCTTC. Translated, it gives CAWTTGFGYTF.

The CDR3 protein is CASRQGQNTEAFF. The CDR3 nucleotides read TGTGCCAGCAGGCAGGGTCAGAACACTGAAGCTTTCTTT. V is TRBV13 and J is TRBJ1-1, with D perhaps matching TRBD1 (5 bases). The CDR3 loop spans 13 amino acids. V lost 6 bases and J 1 base, leaving 9 bases between the germline ends. Germline V gene sequence: CDR1 PRHDT, CDR2 FYEKMQ (reference sequence).

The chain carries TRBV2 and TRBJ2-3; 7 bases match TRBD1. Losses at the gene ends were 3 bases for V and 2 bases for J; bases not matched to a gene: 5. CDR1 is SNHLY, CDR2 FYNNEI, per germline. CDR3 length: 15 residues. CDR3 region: CASSDGDSPTDTQYF. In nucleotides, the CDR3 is TGTGCCAGCAGTGACGGGGACAGCCCCACAGATACGCAGTATTTT.

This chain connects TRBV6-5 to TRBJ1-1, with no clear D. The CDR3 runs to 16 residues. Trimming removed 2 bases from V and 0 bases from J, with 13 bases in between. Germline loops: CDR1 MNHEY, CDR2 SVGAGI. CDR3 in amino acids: CASSYEPVRMNTEAFF. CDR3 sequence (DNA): TGTGCCAGCAGTTACGAGCCTGTACGTATGAACACTGAAGCTTTCTTT.

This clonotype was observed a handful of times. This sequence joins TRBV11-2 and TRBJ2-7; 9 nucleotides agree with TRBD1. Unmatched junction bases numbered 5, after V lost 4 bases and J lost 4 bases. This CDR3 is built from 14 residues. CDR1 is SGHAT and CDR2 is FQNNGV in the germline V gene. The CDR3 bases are TGTGCCAGCAGCTCGGGGACAGGGTGGTACGAGCAGTACTTC. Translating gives CASSSGTGWYEQYF. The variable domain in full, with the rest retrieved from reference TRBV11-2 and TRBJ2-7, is EAGVAQSPRYKIIEKRQSVAFWCNPISGHATLYWYQQILGQGPKLLIQFQNNGVVDDSQLPKDRFSAERLKGVDSTLKIQPAKLEDSAVYLCASSSGTGWYEQYFGPGTRLTVT.

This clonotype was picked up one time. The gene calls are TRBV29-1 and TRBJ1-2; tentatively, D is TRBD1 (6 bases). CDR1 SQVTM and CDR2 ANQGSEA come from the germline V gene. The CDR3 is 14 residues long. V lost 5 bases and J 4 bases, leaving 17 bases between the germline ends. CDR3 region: CSVPGDTAFYGYTF. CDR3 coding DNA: TGCAGCGTTCCGGGGGACACCGCGTTCTATGGCTACACCTTC.

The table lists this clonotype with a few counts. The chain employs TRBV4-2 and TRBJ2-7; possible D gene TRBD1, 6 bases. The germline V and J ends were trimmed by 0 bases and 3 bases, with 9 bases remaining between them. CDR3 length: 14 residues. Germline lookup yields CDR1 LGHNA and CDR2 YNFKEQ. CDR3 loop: CASSQDGRGYEQYF. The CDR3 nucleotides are TGTGCCAGCAGCCAAGATGGCAGGGGCTACGAGCAGTACTTC.

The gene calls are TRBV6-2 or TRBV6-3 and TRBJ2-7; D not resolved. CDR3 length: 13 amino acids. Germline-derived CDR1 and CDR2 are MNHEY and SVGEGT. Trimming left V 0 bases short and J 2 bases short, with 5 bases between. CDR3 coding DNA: TGTGCCAGCAGTTACTCCCAACCCTACGAGCAGTACGTC. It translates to CASSYSQPYEQYV.

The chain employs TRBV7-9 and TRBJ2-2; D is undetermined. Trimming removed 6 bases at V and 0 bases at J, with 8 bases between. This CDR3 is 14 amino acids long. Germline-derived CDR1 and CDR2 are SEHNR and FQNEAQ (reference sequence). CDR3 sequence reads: CASSPTPNTGELFF. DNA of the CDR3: TGTGCCAGCAGTCCGACACCGAACACCGGGGAGCTGTTTTTT.

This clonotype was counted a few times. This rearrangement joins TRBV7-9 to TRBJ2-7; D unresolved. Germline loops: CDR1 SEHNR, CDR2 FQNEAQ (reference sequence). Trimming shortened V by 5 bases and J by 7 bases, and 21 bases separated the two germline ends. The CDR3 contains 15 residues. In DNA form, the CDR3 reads TGTGCCAGCAGCCAAGGACCGTATCTTTCGGTTGAGCAGTACTTC. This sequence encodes CASSQGPYLSVEQYF. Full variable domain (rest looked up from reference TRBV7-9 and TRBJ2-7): DTGVSQNPRHKITKRGQNVTFRCDPISEHNRLYWYRQTLGQGPEFLTYFQNEAQLEKSRLLSDRFSAERPKGSFSTLEIQRTEQGDSAMYLCASSQGPYLSVEQYFGPGTRLTVT.

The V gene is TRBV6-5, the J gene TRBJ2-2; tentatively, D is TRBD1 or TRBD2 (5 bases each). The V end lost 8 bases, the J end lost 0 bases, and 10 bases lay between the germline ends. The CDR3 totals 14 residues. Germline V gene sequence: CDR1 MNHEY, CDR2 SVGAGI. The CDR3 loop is CASWGYTNTGELFF. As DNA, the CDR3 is TGTGCCAGCTGGGGGTACACGAACACCGGGGAGCTGTTTTTT.

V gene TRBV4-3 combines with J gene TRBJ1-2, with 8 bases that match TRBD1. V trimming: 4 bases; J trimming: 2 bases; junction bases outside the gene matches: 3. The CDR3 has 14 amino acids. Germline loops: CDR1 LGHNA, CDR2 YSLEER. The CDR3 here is CASSRQGPNYGYTF. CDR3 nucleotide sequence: TGCGCCAGCAGCCGACAGGGGCCGAACTATGGCTACACCTTC.

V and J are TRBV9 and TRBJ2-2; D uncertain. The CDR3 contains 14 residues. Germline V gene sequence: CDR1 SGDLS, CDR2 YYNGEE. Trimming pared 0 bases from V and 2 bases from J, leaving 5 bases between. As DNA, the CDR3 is TGTGCCAGCAGCGTAGTGGGTAACACCGGGGAGCTGTTTTTT. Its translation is CASSVVGNTGELFF.

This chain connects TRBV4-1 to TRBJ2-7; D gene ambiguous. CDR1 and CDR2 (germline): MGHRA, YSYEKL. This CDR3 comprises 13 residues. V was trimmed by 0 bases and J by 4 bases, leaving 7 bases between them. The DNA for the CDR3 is TGCGCCAGCAGCCAAGATATGGGGTACGAGCAGTACGTC. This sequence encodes CASSQDMGYEQYV.

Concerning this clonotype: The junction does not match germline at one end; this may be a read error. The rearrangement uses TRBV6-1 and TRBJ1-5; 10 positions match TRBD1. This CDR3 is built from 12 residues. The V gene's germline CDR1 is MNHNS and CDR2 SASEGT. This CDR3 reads CASSEGSGTGVF. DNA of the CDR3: TGTGCCAGCAGTGAAGGGTCCGGGACAGGGGTCTTT.

CDR3 DNA: TGTGCCTGGAGTGAAATAAGTAACTATGGCTACACCTTC. Protein sequence: CAWSEISNYGYTF. V usage is TRBV30 and J usage is TRBJ1-2, with no clear D. V was clipped by 1 base and J by 1 base, with 7 bases between them. Germline lookup yields CDR1 GTSNPN and CDR2 SVGIG (reference sequence). The CDR3 covers 13 residues.

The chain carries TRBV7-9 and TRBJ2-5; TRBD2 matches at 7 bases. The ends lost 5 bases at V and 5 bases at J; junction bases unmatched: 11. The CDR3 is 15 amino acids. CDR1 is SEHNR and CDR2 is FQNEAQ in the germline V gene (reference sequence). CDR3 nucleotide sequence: TGTGCCAGCAGCCAAGCCCCGGACGGGGGGGAGACCCAGTACTTC. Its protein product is CASSQAPDGGETQYF.

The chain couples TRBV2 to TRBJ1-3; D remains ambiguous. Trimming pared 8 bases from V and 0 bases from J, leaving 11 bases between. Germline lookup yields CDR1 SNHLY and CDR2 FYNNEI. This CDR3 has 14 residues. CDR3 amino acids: CASETARSGNTIYF. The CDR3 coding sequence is TGTGCCAGCGAAACAGCTCGCTCTGGAAACACCATATATTTT.

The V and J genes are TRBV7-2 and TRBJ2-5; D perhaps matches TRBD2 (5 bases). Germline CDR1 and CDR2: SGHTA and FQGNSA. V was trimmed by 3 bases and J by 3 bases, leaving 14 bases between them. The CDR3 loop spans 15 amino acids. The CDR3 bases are TGTGCCAGCAGCTTTATGGGGTGGGGAGAAGAGACCCAGTACTTC. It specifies CASSFMGWGEETQYF.

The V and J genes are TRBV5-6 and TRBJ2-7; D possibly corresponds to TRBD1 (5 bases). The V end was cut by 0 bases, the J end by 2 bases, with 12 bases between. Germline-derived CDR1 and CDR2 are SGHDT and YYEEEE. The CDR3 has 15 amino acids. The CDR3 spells CASSLGTFTPYEQYF. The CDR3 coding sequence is TGTGCCAGCAGCTTGGGGACATTTACGCCCTACGAGCAGTACTTC.

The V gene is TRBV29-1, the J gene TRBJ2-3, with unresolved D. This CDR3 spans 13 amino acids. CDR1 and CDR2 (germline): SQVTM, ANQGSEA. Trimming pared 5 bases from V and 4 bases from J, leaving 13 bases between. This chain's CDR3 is CSVPRTSADTQYF. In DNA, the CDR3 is TGCAGCGTTCCCCGCACGTCGGCAGATACGCAGTATTTT.

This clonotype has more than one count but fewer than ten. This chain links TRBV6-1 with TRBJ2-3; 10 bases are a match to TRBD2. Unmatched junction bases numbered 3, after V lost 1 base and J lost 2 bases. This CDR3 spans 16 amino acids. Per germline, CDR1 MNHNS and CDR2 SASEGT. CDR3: CASSEVSGGNTDTQYF. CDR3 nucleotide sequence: TGTGCCAGCAGTGAAGTTAGCGGGGGGAACACAGATACGCAGTATTTT.

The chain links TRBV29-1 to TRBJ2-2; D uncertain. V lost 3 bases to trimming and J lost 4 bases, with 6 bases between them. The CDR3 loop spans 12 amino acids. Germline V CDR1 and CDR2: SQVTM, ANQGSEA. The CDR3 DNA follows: TGCAGCGTTGATGACACCACCGGGGAGCTGTTTTTT. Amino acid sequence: CSVDDTTGELFF.

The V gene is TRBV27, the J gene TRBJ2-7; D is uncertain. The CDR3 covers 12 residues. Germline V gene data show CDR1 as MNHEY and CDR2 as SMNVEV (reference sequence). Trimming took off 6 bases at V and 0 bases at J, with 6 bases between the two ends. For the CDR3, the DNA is TGTGCCAGCAGCTGGAGCTCCTACGAGCAGTACTTC. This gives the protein CASSWSSYEQYF.

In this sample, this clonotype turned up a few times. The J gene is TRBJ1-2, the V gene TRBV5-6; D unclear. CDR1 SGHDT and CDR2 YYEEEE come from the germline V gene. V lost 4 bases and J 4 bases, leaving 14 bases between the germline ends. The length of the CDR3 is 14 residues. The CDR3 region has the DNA TGTGCCAGCAGCGGCGGGAGCACGGGCTATGGCTACACCTTC. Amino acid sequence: CASSGGSTGYGYTF.